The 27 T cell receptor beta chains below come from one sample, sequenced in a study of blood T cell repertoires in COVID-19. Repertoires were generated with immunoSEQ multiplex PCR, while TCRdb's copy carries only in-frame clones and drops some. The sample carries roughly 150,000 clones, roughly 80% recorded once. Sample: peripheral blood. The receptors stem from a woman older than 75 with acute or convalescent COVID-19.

The CDR3 DNA sequence: TGCGCCAGCAGTGCTGCGGGAGACTCCTACGAGCAGTACTTC. Amino acid sequence: CASSAAGDSYEQYF. This sequence joins TRBV10-1 and TRBJ2-7; 7 positions agree with TRBD2. There are 14 residues in the CDR3. V lost 4 bases, J lost 0 bases, and 3 bases stayed unmatched. CDR1 is WNHNN, CDR2 SYGVQD, per germline (reference sequence).

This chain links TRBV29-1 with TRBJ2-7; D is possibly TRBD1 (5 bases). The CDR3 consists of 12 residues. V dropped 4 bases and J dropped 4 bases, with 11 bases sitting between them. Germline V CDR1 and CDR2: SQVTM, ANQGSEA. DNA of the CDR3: TGCAGCGTTGGACAGTCAGTTTACGAGCAGTACTTC. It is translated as CSVGQSVYEQYF.

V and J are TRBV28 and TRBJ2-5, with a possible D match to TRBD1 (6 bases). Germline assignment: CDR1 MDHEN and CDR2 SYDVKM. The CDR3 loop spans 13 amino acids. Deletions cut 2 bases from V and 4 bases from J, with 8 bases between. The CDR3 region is CASSLGGGETQYF. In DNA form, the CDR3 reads TGTGCCAGCAGTTTAGGGGGCGGAGAGACCCAGTACTTC.

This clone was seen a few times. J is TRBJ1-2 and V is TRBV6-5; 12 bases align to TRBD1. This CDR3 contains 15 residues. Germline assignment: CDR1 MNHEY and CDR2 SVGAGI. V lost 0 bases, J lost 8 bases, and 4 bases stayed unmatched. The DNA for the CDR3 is TGTGCCAGCAGTTACTCCTCCGGGACAGGGGGCGGCTACACCTTC. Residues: CASSYSSGTGGGYTF.

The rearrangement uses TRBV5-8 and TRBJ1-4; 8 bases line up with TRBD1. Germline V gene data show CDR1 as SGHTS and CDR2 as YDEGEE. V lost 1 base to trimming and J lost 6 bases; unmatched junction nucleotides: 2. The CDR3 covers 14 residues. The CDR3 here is CASSLTGGDEKLFF. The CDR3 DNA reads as TGTGCCAGCAGCTTGACAGGGGGAGATGAAAAACTGTTTTTT.

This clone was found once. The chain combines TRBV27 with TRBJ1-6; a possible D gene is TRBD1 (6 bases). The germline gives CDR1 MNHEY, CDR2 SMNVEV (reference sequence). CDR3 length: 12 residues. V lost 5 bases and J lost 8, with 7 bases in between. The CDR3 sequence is CASSRTDSPLHF. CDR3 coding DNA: TGTGCCAGCAGTCGGACAGATTCACCCCTCCACTTT.

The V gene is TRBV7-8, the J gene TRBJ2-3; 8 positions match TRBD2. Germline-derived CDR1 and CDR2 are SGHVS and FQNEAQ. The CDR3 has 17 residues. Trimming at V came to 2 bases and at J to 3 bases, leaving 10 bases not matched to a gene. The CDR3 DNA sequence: TGTGCCAGCAGCTTAAAGAGAGCGGGAGCCCTTACAGATACGCAGTATTTT. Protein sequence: CASSLKRAGALTDTQYF.

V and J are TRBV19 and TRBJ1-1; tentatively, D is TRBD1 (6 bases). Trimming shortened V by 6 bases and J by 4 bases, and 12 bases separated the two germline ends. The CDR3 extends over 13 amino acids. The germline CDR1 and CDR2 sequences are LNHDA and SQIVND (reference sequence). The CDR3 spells CASRGAEVTEAFF. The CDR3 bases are TGTGCCAGTAGGGGGGCAGAGGTCACTGAAGCTTTCTTT.

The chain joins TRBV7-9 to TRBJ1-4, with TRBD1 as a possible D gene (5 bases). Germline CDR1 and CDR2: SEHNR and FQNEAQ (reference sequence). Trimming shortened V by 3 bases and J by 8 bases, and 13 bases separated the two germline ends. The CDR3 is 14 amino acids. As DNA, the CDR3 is TGTGCCAGCAGCTTGCCAGGGTTGGGAGAAAAACTGTTTTTT. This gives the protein CASSLPGLGEKLFF.

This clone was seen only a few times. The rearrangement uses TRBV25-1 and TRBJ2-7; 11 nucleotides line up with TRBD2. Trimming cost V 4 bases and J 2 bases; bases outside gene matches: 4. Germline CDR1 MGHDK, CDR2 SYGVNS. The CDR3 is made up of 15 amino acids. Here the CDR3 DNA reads TGTGCCAGCAGTGCGCCGACTAGCGGGGCCTACGAGCAGTACTTC. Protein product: CASSAPTSGAYEQYF.

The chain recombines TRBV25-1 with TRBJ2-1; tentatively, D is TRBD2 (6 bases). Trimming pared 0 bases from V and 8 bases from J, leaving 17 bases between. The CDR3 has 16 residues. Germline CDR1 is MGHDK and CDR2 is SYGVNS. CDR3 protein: CASSEYGRGRSDEQFF. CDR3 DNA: TGTGCCAGCAGTGAATACGGTCGGGGGAGATCAGATGAGCAGTTCTTC.

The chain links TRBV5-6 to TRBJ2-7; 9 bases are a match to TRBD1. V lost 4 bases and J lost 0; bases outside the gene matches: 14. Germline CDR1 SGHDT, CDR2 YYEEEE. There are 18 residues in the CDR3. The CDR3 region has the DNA TGTGCCAGCAGCCCGATGCCCACACAGGGGGCAAGCTCCTACGAGCAGTACTTC. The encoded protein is CASSPMPTQGASSYEQYF. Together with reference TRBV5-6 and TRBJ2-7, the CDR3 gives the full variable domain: DAGVTQSPTHLIKTRGQQVTLRCSPKSGHDTVSWYQQALGQGPQFIFQYYEEEERQRGNFPDRFSGHQFPNYSSELNVNALLLGDSALYLCASSPMPTQGASSYEQYFGPGTRLTVT.

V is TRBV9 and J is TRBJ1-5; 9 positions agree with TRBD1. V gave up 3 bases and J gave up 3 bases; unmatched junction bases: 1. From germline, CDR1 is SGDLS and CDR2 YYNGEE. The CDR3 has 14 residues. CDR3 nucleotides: TGTGCCAGCAGCGGGACAGGGGTCAATCAGCCCCAGCATTTT. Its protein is CASSGTGVNQPQHF. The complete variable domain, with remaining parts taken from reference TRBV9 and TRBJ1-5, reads DSGVTQTPKHLITATGQRVTLRCSPRSGDLSVYWYQQSLDQGLQFLIQYYNGEERAKGNILERFSAQQFPDLHSELNLSSLELGDSALYFCASSGTGVNQPQHFGDGTRLSIL.

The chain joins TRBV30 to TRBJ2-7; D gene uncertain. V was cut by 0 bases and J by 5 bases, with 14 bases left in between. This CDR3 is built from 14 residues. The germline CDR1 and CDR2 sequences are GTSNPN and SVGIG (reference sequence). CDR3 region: CAWSVLLFSDEQYF. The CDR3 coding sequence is TGTGCCTGGAGTGTCCTTCTATTTTCGGACGAGCAGTACTTC. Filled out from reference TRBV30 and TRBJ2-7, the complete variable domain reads SQTIHQWPATLVQPVGSPLSLECTVEGTSNPNLYWYRQAAGRGLQLLFYSVGIGQISSEVPQNLSASRPQDRQFILSSKKLLLSDSGFYLCAWSVLLFSDEQYFGPGTRLTVT.

The CDR3 spells CASSLGGQLVNSPLHF. CDR3 DNA sequence: TGTGCCAGCAGCTTAGGCGGTCAGCTGGTGAATTCACCCCTCCACTTT. The rearrangement links TRBV7-2 to TRBJ1-6; D call uncertain. The CDR3 extends over 16 amino acids. The V gene lost 1 base and the J gene lost 7 bases, with 14 bases spanning the gap. Germline CDR1 SGHTA, CDR2 FQGNSA.

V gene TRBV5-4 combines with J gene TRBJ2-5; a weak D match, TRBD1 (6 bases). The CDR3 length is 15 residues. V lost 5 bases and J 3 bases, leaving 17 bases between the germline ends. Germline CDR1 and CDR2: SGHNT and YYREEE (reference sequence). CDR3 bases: TGTGCCAGCAGGAGGGGACAATACGGAGAAGAGACCCAGTACTTC. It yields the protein CASRRGQYGEETQYF. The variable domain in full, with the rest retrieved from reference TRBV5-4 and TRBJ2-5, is ETGVTQSPTHLIKTRGQQVTLRCSSQSGHNTVSWYQQALGQGPQFIFQYYREEENGRGNFPPRFSGLQFPNYSSELNVNALELDDSALYLCASRRGQYGEETQYFGPGTRLLVL.

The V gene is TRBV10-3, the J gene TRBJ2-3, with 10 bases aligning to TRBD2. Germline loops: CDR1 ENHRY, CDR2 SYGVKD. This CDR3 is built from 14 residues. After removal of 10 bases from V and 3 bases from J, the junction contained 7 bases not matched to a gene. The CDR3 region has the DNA TGTGCCACCCATAGCGGGAGGAGGACAGATACGCAGTATTTT. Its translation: CATHSGRRTDTQYF.

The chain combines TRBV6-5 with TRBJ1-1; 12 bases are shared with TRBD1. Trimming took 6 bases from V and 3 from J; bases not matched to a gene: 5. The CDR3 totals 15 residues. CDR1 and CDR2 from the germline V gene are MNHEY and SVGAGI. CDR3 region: CASRKGTGGYTEAFF. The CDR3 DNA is TGTGCCAGCAGAAAAGGGACAGGGGGCTACACTGAAGCTTTCTTT.

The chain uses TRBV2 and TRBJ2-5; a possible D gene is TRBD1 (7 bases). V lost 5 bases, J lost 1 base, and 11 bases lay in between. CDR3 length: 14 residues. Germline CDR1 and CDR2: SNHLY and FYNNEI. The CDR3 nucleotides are TGTGCCAGCAGTACCCAGGGGGGCCAAGAGACCCAGTACTTC. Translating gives CASSTQGGQETQYF. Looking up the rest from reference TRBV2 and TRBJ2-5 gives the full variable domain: EPEVTQTPSHQVTQMGQEVILRCVPISNHLYFYWYRQILGQKVEFLVSFYNNEISEKSEIFDDQFSVERPDGSNFTLKIRSTKLEDSAMYFCASSTQGGQETQYFGPGTRLLVL.

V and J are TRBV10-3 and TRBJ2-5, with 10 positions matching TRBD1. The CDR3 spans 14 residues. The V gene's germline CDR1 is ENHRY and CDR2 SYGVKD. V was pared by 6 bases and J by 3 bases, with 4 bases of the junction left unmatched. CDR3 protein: CAISSGTGEETQYF. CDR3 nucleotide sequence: TGTGCCATCAGCTCCGGGACAGGGGAAGAGACCCAGTACTTC.

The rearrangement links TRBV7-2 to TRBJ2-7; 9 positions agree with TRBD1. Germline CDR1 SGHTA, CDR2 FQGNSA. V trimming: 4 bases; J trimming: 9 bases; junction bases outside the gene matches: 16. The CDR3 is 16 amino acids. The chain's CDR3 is CASSSPRGQGPQGQYF. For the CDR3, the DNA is TGTGCCAGCAGCTCTCCTAGAGGACAGGGGCCTCAGGGGCAGTACTTC.

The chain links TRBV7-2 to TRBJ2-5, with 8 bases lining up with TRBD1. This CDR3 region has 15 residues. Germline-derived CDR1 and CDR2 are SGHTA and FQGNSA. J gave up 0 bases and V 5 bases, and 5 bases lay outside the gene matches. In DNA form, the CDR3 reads TGTGCCAGCAGCCCACGACAGGGGTACCAAGAGACCCAGTACTTC. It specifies CASSPRQGYQETQYF.

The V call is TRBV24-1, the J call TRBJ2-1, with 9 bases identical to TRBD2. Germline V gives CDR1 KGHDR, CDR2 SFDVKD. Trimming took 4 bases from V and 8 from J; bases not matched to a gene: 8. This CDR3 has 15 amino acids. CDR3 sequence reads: CATSDRSGSRDEQFF. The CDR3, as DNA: TGTGCCACCAGTGACCGTAGCGGGAGCAGGGATGAGCAGTTCTTC.

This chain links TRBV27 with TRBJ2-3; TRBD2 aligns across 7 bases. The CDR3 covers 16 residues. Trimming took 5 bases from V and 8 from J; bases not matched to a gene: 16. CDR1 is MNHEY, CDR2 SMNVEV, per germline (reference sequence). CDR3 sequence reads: CASSPNAGSPGGTQYF. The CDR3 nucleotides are TGTGCCAGCAGTCCCAACGCGGGGAGTCCGGGGGGTACGCAGTATTTT.

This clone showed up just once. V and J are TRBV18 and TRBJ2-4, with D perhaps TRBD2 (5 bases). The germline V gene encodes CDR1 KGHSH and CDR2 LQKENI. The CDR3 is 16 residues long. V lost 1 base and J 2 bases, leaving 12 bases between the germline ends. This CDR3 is CASSPQGLWSKNIQYF. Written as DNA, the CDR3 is TGTGCCAGCTCACCACAAGGACTCTGGTCCAAAAACATTCAGTACTTC.

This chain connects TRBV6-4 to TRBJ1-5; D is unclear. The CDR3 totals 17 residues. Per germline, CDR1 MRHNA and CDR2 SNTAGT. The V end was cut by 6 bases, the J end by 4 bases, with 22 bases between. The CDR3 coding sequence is TGTGCCAGCAGCCGAATCAGAACCTGGACGGGAAATCAGCCCCAGCATTTT. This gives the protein CASSRIRTWTGNQPQHF.

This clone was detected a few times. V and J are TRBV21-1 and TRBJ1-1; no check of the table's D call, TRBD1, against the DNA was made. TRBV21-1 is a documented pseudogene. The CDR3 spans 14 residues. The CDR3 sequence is CASSKEEGDTEAFF. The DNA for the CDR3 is TGTGCCAGCAGCAAAGAAGAGGGGGACACTGAAGCTTTCTTT.